Below are 23 T cell receptor beta chains sequenced from a single sample in a study of blood T cell repertoires in COVID-19. TCRdb's table, derived via immunoSEQ multiplex PCR, lists solely in-frame clones and lacks some. The table includes more than 300,000 clones, 86% detected once. The sample comprised PBMCs or T cells enriched from blood (not recorded which). The receptors were gathered from a woman in her late teens or twenties who had recovered from COVID-19.

The V call is TRBV18, the J call TRBJ1-6; 8 bases agree with TRBD1. Germline V gives CDR1 KGHSH, CDR2 LQKENI. J was trimmed by 8 bases and V by 5 bases; bases with no gene match: 17. This CDR3 has 18 amino acids. Here the CDR3 reads CASSGGQGAPDIDSPLHF. The CDR3 DNA reads as TGTGCCAGCTCAGGAGGTCAGGGGGCGCCTGATATTGATTCACCCCTCCACTTT. The variable domain in full, with the rest retrieved from reference TRBV18 and TRBJ1-6, is NAGVMQNPRHLVRRRGQEARLRCSPMKGHSHVYWYRQLPEEGLKFMVYLQKENIIDESGMPKERFSAEFPKEGPSILRIQQVVRGDSAAYFCASSGGQGAPDIDSPLHFGNGTRLTVT.

This rearrangement joins TRBV5-4 to TRBJ1-3; no firm D call. In germline, CDR1 is SGHNT, CDR2 YYREEE (reference sequence). The ends were cut back, 2 bases at V and 7 bases at J, with 13 bases in the middle. The CDR3 is 14 amino acids. The CDR3 sequence is CASSFYLNPNTIYF. Here the CDR3 DNA reads TGTGCCAGCAGCTTTTACTTGAACCCCAACACCATATATTTT.

This sequence joins TRBV7-9 and TRBJ2-7; no reliable D call. This CDR3 has 12 residues. V lost 5 bases to trimming and J lost 7 bases, with 12 bases between them. From germline, CDR1 is SEHNR and CDR2 FQNEAQ (reference sequence). The CDR3 coding sequence is TGTGCCAGCAGCCGAGGTCCTCGGGAGCAGTACTTC. This gives the protein CASSRGPREQYF.

The genes are TRBV28 and TRBJ2-2; maybe TRBD1 (6 bases). The V end lost 9 bases, the J end lost 4 bases, and 12 bases lay between the germline ends. The germline V gene has CDR1 MDHEN and CDR2 SYDVKM. CDR3 length: 13 residues. The CDR3: CASEGELTGELFF. The CDR3, as DNA: TGTGCCAGTGAGGGGGAGCTCACCGGGGAGCTGTTTTTT.

The V gene is TRBV4-1, the J gene TRBJ2-3; D remains unclear. The CDR3 is 14 residues long. Germline CDR1 and CDR2: MGHRA and YSYEKL. Trimming stripped 4 bases from V and 4 bases from J, with 12 bases between. CDR3 region: CASSPLEESDTQYF. The CDR3 DNA follows: TGCGCCAGCAGCCCTCTCGAGGAATCAGATACGCAGTATTTT.

The chain uses TRBV5-1 and TRBJ1-3, with TRBD1 as a possible D gene (5 bases). Germline-derived CDR1 and CDR2 are SGHRS and YFSETQ. Trimming stripped 4 bases from V and 0 bases from J, with 14 bases between. This CDR3 contains 16 residues. CDR3 nucleotides: TGCGCCAGCAGCATCGCAGCAGGGCGCTCTGGAAACACCATATATTTT. Translation: CASSIAAGRSGNTIYF.

The CDR3 nucleotides are TGCGCCAGCAGCTTGGACGGGAATTTCAGAAACACCATATATTTT. Its protein product is CASSLDGNFRNTIYF. This chain connects TRBV5-1 to TRBJ1-3; D gene ambiguous. This CDR3 has 15 amino acids. Germline values: CDR1 SGHRS, CDR2 YFSETQ. The V gene lost 0 bases and the J gene lost 5 bases, with 12 bases spanning the gap.

The chain links TRBV25-1 to TRBJ2-1, with D maybe TRBD2 (6 bases). V gave up 3 bases and J gave up 4 bases, with 16 bases separating them. Per the germline V gene, CDR1 is MGHDK and CDR2 is SYGVNS. CDR3 length: 16 residues. The CDR3 DNA reads as TGTGCCAGCAGTGAGGGCGCGCGGGGCCTTTACAATGAGCAGTTCTTC. Protein: CASSEGARGLYNEQFF.

The V call is TRBV5-1, the J call TRBJ2-7; D possibly corresponds to TRBD1 (7 bases). Germline V gene lookup returns CDR1 SGHRS and CDR2 YFSETQ. The CDR3 covers 13 residues. Trimming cost V 4 bases and J 1 base, with 9 bases left between them. The DNA for the CDR3 is TGCGCCAGCAGCGCGGGACAGTCCTACGAGCAGTACTTC. Encoded protein: CASSAGQSYEQYF.

This clone was seen only a few times. The chain links TRBV12-3 or TRBV12-4 to TRBJ1-2; D unclear. The CDR3 has 13 residues. Trimming shortened V by 3 bases and J by 5 bases, and 10 bases separated the two germline ends. For the CDR3, the DNA is TGTGCCAGCAGTTTGAGTGCATGGTATGGCTACACCTTC. Its translation is CASSLSAWYGYTF.

This rearrangement joins TRBV6-5 to TRBJ1-2; D perhaps matches TRBD1 (5 bases). The germline CDR1 and CDR2 sequences are MNHEY and SVGAGI. The V end lost 1 base, the J end lost 7 bases, and 10 bases lay between the germline ends. This CDR3 has 13 residues. CDR3 DNA: TGTGCCAGCAGTTACTTGCCAGGGTTTGGCTACACCTTC. Translation: CASSYLPGFGYTF.

This clone has a handful of counts. The rearrangement links TRBV7-3 to TRBJ2-3, with D possibly TRBD2 on 6 matching bases. Germline V CDR1 and CDR2: SGHTA, FQGTGA. This CDR3 comprises 15 residues. V gave up 2 bases and J gave up 0 bases, with 9 bases separating them. The DNA for the CDR3 is TGTGCCAGCAGCTTAGGCGGGACTAGCACAGATACGCAGTATTTT. This translates into CASSLGGTSTDTQYF.

The gene calls are TRBV6-2 or TRBV6-3 and TRBJ1-5; a possible D gene is TRBD1 (5 bases). V was shortened by 2 bases and J by 3 bases, with 8 bases between the two germline ends. This CDR3 contains 14 residues. Germline V gene lookup returns CDR1 MNHEY and CDR2 SVGEGT. The CDR3 protein is CASSYDRDNQPQHF. In nucleotides, the CDR3 is TGTGCCAGCAGTTACGACAGAGACAATCAGCCCCAGCATTTT.

The chain couples TRBV2 to TRBJ2-5; 13 bases match TRBD2. Germline V gene data show CDR1 as SNHLY and CDR2 as FYNNEI. Germline trimming cut 4 bases from V and 4 bases from J; bases unmatched to any gene: 3. The CDR3 sequence is 15 residues long. The CDR3 loop reads CASSGLAGGTETQYF. The CDR3 bases are TGTGCCAGCAGTGGACTAGCGGGGGGCACAGAGACCCAGTACTTC.

The gene calls are TRBV20-1 and TRBJ2-7; 11 bases map to TRBD2. The V gene end was trimmed by 3 bases and the J gene end by 0 bases; junction bases not matched to a gene: 4. The CDR3 consists of 15 residues. From germline, CDR1 is DFQATT and CDR2 SNEGSKA (reference sequence). Here the CDR3 DNA reads TGCAGTGCTAGTGTTCTAGCGGGGGGCTCCTACGAGCAGTACTTC. This encodes CSASVLAGGSYEQYF.

The chain carries TRBV5-1 and TRBJ1-4, with 8 positions matching TRBD1. CDR3 length equals 18 residues. Germline V gene sequence: CDR1 SGHRS, CDR2 YFSETQ. With V trimmed by 3 bases and J by 2 bases, 12 bases remained unmatched. The CDR3 DNA sequence: TGCGCCAGCAGCTCAGATCCTAAAACAGGGGGTACTAATGAAAAACTGTTTTTT. Translating gives CASSSDPKTGGTNEKLFF.

The J gene is TRBJ1-2, the V gene TRBV21-1; the table calls TRBD1, which could not be checked here. TRBV21-1 is recorded as a pseudogene. This CDR3 is 11 amino acids long. The chain's CDR3 is CATRSIGGCTF. CDR3 coding DNA: TGTGCCACCCGTTCAATTGGGGGCTGCACCTTC.

The J gene is TRBJ1-1, the V gene TRBV18; 9 nucleotides agree with TRBD1. Per the germline V gene, CDR1 is KGHSH and CDR2 is LQKENI. The CDR3 extends over 13 amino acids. V lost 10 bases and J lost 3; bases outside the gene matches: 6. CDR3 sequence (DNA): TGTGCCACCCTACAGGGGGCGGACACTGAAGCTTTCTTT. Translating gives CATLQGADTEAFF.

The chain has TRBV4-1 and TRBJ1-2; possibly TRBD1 for D (5 bases). Germline V gene sequence: CDR1 MGHRA, CDR2 YSYEKL. Trimming stripped 4 bases from V and 4 bases from J, with 22 bases between. The CDR3 runs 17 residues. CDR3 residues: CASSPRSTTVTAYGYTF. For the CDR3, the DNA is TGCGCCAGCAGCCCCAGGAGCACGACAGTCACTGCCTATGGCTACACCTTC.

In regard to this clone: Different DNA sequences within this sample yield the same CDR3. The chain has TRBV9 and TRBJ1-2; 11 positions agree with TRBD1. Trimming removed 0 bases from V and 7 bases from J; junction bases left unmatched: 2. Germline V CDR1 and CDR2: SGDLS, YYNGEE. The CDR3 has 14 residues. CDR3 in DNA: TGTGCCAGCAGCGTAGCCGGGACAGGGGGTGGCTACACCTTC. Protein: CASSVAGTGGGYTF.

V usage is TRBV28 and J usage is TRBJ1-1, with D perhaps matching TRBD1 (6 bases). Germline V gives CDR1 MDHEN, CDR2 SYDVKM. The CDR3 loop spans 14 amino acids. The V gene lost 5 bases and the J gene lost 5 bases, with 15 bases spanning the gap. The CDR3 here is CASSQAGEWTEAFF. Here the CDR3 DNA reads TGTGCCAGCAGTCAGGCAGGGGAATGGACTGAAGCTTTCTTT.

The V gene is TRBV20-1, the J gene TRBJ2-2; 8 bases align to TRBD1. Germline lookup yields CDR1 DFQATT and CDR2 SNEGSKA (reference sequence). The CDR3 is 14 residues long. The junction had 5 bases not matched to a gene; V was cut back by 3 bases and J by 5 bases. CDR3 residues: CSASSGGRTGELFF. The DNA of the CDR3 is TGCAGTGCTAGTTCAGGGGGCAGGACCGGGGAGCTGTTTTTT.

The chain recombines TRBV9 with TRBJ1-4; a weak D match, TRBD1 (5 bases). The CDR3 covers 15 residues. CDR1 and CDR2 (germline): SGDLS, YYNGEE. V was trimmed by 0 bases and J by 1 base, leaving 7 bases between them. In DNA form, the CDR3 reads TGTGCCAGCAGCGTAGATCAGGGAACTAATGAAAAACTGTTTTTT. Encoded protein: CASSVDQGTNEKLFF. Full variable domain (rest looked up from reference TRBV9 and TRBJ1-4): DSGVTQTPKHLITATGQRVTLRCSPRSGDLSVYWYQQSLDQGLQFLIQYYNGEERAKGNILERFSAQQFPDLHSELNLSSLELGDSALYFCASSVDQGTNEKLFFGSGTQLSVL.